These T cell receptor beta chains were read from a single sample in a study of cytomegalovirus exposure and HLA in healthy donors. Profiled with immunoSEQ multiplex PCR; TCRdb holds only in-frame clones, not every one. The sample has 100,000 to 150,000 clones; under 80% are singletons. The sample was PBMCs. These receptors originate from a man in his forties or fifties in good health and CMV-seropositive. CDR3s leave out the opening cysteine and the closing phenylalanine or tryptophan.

CDR3aa: ASSRAGGNTGELF
v_gene: TRBV7-9

CDR3aa: ASSYFGGAGNEQF
v_gene: TRBV6-5

CDR3aa: ASSPIQGTNTEAF
v_gene: TRBV9

CDR3aa: SVETWTSGGLNEQF
v_gene: TRBV29-1

CDR3aa: ASRNTGRGTEAF
v_gene: TRBV7-2

CDR3aa: AWSVGGREKLF
v_gene: TRBV30

CDR3aa: ASLKGGSAYEQY
v_gene: TRBV28

CDR3aa: ASSITSGRAYEQY
v_gene: TRBV19

CDR3aa: RQGMNTEAF
v_gene: TRBV20-1

CDR3aa: ASSPLGAGGSNEQF
v_gene: TRBV7-9

CDR3aa: ASSMVLAQRGEQF
v_gene: TRBV19

CDR3aa: AWAAGVNTQY
v_gene: TRBV30

CDR3aa: ASSRTTGFNTEAF
v_gene: TRBV4-1

CDR3aa: ASSRTSGQETQY
v_gene: TRBV5-1

CDR3aa: ASSLFSGADTEAF
v_gene: TRBV27

CDR3aa: ASREGTLEAF
v_gene: TRBV6-1

CDR3aa: ASSLSLDSLPPNEQF
v_gene: TRBV27

CDR3aa: ASSEVQGAYTEAF
v_gene: TRBV10-1

CDR3aa: ASGDRGHDGYT
v_gene: TRBV6-5

CDR3aa: ASSIKGGQQWAGANVLT
v_gene: TRBV19

CDR3aa: SVVRDSEKQY
v_gene: TRBV29-1

CDR3aa: ASSAQGFQPQH
v_gene: TRBV6-1

CDR3aa: ASSWTGYGQPQH
v_gene: TRBV5-5

CDR3aa: ASSLSSGGWDEQY
v_gene: TRBV27

CDR3aa: ASSLEGGWAEQF
v_gene: TRBV5-1

CDR3aa: ASSVFDGSGGNQPQH
v_gene: TRBV9

CDR3aa: ASSFLSRQPQETQY
v_gene: TRBV7-2

CDR3aa: ASSPSGEGLLREQY
v_gene: TRBV7-2

CDR3aa: ASSRTGGYEETQY
v_gene: TRBV6-1

CDR3aa: ASSYPSWETQY
v_gene: TRBV6-1

CDR3aa: ASSALHPSRLVLQYNEQF
v_gene: TRBV7-6